This TCR beta chain was recovered during a study of cytotoxic CD8 clonotypes in ibrutinib-treated CLL. Across the study: The samples contained a few hundred thousand productive templates on average. They also contained an average of roughly 90,000 productive rearrangements. General observations from the study: Clonality measured at baseline exceeded age-matched healthy donors, tracking circulating CD8+ T-cell counts.

PBMCs that had been cryopreserved were the source of 2 to 2.5 micrograms of genomic DNA for TCR beta libraries. The protocol was immunoSEQ multiplex PCR, while the TCRdb copy is restricted to in-frame clones and leaves out a portion. The sample shows approximately 350,000 clones, roughly 71% of them seen only once. The count of this clone is one. Its antigen is as yet unknown. Trimming cost V 1 base and J 6 bases, with 20 bases left between them. CDR1 is KGHSH, CDR2 LQKENI, per germline. This CDR3 is 17 amino acids long. The chain joins TRBV18 to TRBJ2-3; D possibly corresponds to TRBD2 (6 bases). This sequence originates from a human donor with chronic lymphocytic leukemia. Sequenced here: PBMCs, sampled after 36 months of ibrutinib treatment. CDR3 nucleotide sequence: TGTGCCAGCTCACCACAGGTGTGGGAGCTTGGGAGGGATACGCAGTATTTT. Protein product: CASSPQVWELGRDTQYF.